This entry describes one T cell receptor beta chain. What this receptor recognizes is not known. Base quality data are lacking; no much larger clone is found one base away. V loses 3 bases, J loses 0 bases, and the germline ends lie 6 bases apart. CDR1 and CDR2, looked up from the germline V gene (reference sequence), are LNHDA and SQIVND. The CDR3 goes from the cysteine to the phenylalanine over 14 residues. Just the 42-base CDR3 DNA is kept, in frame starting at base 1. This sample was included in a study of OX40 agonist ivuxolimab in advanced cancers. For context, the study as a whole: The costimulatory receptor OX40 (CD134) was targeted by ivuxolimab, a fully human IgG2 agonistic monoclonal antibody. Intravenous ivuxolimab was administered to patients every 2 weeks at six dose levels: 0.01, 0.1, 0.3, 1.5, 3 and 10 mg/kg. Of the 52 patients in dose escalation, some 20 had hepatocellular carcinoma, approximately 15 had melanoma, 9 had renal cell carcinoma and 9 had head and neck cancer. In the dose-escalation cohort, roughly 80% of patients were male, and the mean age was around 60 years, with a range of about 20 to 90. Patients were allowed to have had prior anti-PD-1, anti-PD-L1 or anti-CTLA-4 therapy, and around 40% of the dose-escalation patients had previously received checkpoint inhibitors. Three dose-escalation patients achieved partial responses, one with hepatocellular carcinoma and two with cutaneous melanoma. The point of sequencing TCRbeta in the periphery was to test whether ivuxolimab changed TCR sequence diversity and drove clonal T-cell expansion. The monotherapy dose-escalation portion (N of about 57 patients) of the phase I ivuxolimab trial is reported in the paper.

Genomic DNA was isolated from the sorted cells so that the TCRbeta CDR3 region could be sequenced. The immunoSEQ Assay was used to sequence the TCRbeta CDR3 regions. TCRdb obtained this table from immuneACCESS and retained in-frame rearrangements with V and J assigned. These tables miss some clones; where compared with another copy, unresolved V genes account for less than half of the shortfall, and the remainder is unexplained. The sample table records more than 70,000 clones; roughly nine tenths of these occur just once. The ten largest clones add up to around 10% of the sample. Findings and caveats that apply to the study as a whole: Which antigens the clonally expanded peripheral T cells were specific for was not determined. At doses of 0.1 to 3.0 mg/kg, clonal expansion of both CD4+ and CD8+ blood T cells was observed from baseline to week 6. Low levels of normalized T-cell clonal expansion were also seen in some patients who did not respond. In partial responders in the 0.1-3.0 mg/kg groups, normalized peripheral clonal expansion was found to be among the lowest, especially among CD8+ T cells. After ivuxolimab, more expanded clones were found on average in CD8+ T cells than in CD4+ T cells.

The trial excluded patients who had a history of autoimmune disease or who were on systemic immunosuppression. Peripheral blood for TCR sequencing was drawn from every dose cohort at baseline, at cycle 4 day 1 and at cycle 7 day 1. Samples came from an open-label, multicenter, first-in-human phase I dose-escalation trial of ivuxolimab. The trial enrolled adults with locally advanced or metastatic head and neck squamous cell, hepatocellular, melanoma or renal cell carcinoma. Before TCR sequencing, CD4+ and CD8+ T cells were separately sorted from peripheral blood. This TCR was sampled from an adult with an advanced solid tumor such as melanoma, head and neck, liver or kidney cancer. The material sequenced was CD4+ or CD8+ T cells sorted from blood, taken in a trial of the OX40 agonist ivuxolimab. The rearrangement combines TRBV19 with TRBJ2-1; the D gene is unclear. Read as DNA, the sequence is TGTGCCAGTAGTATTTGGGGCTCCTACAATGAGCAGTTCTTC. Translation gives CASSIWGSYNEQFF.